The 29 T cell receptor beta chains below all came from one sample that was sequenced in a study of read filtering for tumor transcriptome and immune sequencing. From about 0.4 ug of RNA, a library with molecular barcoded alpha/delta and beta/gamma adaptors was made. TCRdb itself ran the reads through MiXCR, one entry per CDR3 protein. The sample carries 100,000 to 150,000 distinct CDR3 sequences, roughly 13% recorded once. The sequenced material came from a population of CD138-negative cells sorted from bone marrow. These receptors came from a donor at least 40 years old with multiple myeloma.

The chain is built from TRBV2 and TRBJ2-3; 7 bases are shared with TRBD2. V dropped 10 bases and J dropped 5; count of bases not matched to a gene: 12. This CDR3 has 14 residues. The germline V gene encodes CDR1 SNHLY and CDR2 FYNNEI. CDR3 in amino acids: CATKPGEGGDTQYF. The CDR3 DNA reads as TGTGCCACGAAACCGGGGGAGGGCGGAGATACGCAGTATTTT.

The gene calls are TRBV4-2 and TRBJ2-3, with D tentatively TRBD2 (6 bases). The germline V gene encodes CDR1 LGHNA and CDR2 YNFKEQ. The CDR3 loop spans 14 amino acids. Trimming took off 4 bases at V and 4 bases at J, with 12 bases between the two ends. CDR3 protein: CASSRASGADTQYF. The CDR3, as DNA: TGTGCCAGCAGCCGGGCCTCGGGGGCAGATACGCAGTATTTT.

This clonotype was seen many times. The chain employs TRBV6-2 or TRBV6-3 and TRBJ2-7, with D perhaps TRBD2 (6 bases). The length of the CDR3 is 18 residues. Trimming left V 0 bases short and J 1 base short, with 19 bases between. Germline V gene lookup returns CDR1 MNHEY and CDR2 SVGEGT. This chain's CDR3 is CASSYSSSDYTLSYEQYF. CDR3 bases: TGTGCCAGCAGTTACTCGAGTTCGGACTACACCTTATCCTACGAGCAGTACTTC.

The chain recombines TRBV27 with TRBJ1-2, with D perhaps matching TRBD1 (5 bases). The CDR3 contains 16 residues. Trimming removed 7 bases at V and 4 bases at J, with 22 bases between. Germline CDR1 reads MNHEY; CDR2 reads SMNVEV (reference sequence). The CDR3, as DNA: TGTGCCAGCAAACCGGACGACCCTTTGGGGACCTATGGCTACACCTTC. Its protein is CASKPDDPLGTYGYTF.

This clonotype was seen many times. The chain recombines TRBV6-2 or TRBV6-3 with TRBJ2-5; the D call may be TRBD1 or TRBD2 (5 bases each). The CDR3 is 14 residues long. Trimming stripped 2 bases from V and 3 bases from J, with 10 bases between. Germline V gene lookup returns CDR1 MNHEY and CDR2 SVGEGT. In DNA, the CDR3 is TGTGCCAGCAGTTACACCGGGACCGAAGAGACCCAGTACTTC. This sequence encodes CASSYTGTEETQYF.

Here the CDR3 reads CASSVTGGDEQYF. CDR3 bases: TGTGCCAGTAGTGTGACGGGAGGAGACGAGCAGTACTTC. V is TRBV19 and J is TRBJ2-7; 7 bases fit TRBD2. This CDR3 is built from 13 residues. V lost 5 bases to trimming and J lost 5 bases; unmatched junction nucleotides: 6. The V gene's germline CDR1 is LNHDA and CDR2 SQIVND (reference sequence).

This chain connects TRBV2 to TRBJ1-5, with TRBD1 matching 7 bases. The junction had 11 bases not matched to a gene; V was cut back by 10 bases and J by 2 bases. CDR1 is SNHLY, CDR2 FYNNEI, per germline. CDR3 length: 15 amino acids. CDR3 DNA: TGTGCCACTTCCCCCGGGACAGAAGGCAATCAGCCCCAGCATTTT. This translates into CATSPGTEGNQPQHF.

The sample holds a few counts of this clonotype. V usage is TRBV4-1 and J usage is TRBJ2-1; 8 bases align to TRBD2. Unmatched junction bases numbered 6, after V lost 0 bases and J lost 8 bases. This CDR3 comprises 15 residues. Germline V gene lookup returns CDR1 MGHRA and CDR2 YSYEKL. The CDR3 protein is CASSQDIAGYDEQFF. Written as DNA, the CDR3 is TGCGCCAGCAGCCAAGATATAGCGGGATACGATGAGCAGTTCTTC.

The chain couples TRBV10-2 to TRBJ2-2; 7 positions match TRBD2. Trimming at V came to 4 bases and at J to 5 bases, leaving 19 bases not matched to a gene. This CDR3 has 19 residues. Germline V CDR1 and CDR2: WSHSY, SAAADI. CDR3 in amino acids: CASSAPLRETPTGTGELFF. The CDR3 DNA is TGCGCCAGCAGTGCCCCTCTGCGGGAGACCCCCACGGGAACCGGGGAGCTGTTTTTT.

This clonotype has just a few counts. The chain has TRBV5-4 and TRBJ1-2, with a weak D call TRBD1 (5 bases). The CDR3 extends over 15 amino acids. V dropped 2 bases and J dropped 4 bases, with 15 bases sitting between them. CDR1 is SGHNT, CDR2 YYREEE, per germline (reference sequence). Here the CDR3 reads CASSLRSTESYGYTF. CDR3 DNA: TGTGCCAGCAGCTTAAGATCGACAGAGAGCTATGGCTACACCTTC.

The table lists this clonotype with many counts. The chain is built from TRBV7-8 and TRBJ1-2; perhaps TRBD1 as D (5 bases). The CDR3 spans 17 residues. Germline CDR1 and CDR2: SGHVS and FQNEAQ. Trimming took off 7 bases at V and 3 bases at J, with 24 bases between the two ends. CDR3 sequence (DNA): TGTGCCAGCACCGAACGGCGTGGTGCAGGGTCAGACTATGGCTACACCTTC. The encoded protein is CASTERRGAGSDYGYTF.

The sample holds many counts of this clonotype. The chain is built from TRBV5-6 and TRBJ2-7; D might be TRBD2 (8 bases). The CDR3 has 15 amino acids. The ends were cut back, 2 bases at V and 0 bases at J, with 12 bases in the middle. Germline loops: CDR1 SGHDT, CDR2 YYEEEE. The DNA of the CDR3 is TGTGCCAGCAGCTTCAGGGGGACTAGCTCCTACGAGCAGTACTTC. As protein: CASSFRGTSSYEQYF.

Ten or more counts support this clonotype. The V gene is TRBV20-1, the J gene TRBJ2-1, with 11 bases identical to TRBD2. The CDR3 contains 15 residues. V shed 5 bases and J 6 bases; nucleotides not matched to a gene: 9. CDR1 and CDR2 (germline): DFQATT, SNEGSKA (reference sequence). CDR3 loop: CSAPRLAGSSNEQFF. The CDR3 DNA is TGCAGTGCTCCCAGACTAGCGGGATCAAGCAATGAGCAGTTCTTC.

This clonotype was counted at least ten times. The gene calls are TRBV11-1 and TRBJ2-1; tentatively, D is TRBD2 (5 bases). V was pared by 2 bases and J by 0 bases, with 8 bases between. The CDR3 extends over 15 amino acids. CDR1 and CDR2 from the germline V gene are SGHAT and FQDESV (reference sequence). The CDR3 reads CASSLLSGSYNEQFF. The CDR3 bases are TGTGCCAGCAGCTTATTGAGCGGCTCCTACAATGAGCAGTTCTTC. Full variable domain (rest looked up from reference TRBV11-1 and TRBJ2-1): EAEVAQSPRYKITEKSQAVAFWCDPISGHATLYWYRQILGQGPELLVQFQDESVVDDSQLPKDRFSAERLKGVDSTLKIQPAELGDSAMYLCASSLLSGSYNEQFFGPGTRLTVL.

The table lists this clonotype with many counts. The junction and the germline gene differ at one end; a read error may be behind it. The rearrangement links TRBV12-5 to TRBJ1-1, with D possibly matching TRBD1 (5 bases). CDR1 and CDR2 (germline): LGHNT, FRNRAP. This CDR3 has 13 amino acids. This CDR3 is CASGFIEGTEASF. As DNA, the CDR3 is TGTGCTAGTGGTTTTATAGAAGGGACTGAAGCTTCCTTT.

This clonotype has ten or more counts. Here the CDR3 reads CSVGGTSGPNTGELFF. CDR3 DNA sequence: TGCAGCGTGGGGGGGACTAGCGGACCGAACACCGGGGAGCTGTTTTTT. This chain links TRBV29-1 with TRBJ2-2; 11 nucleotides agree with TRBD2. The germline V gene encodes CDR1 SQVTM and CDR2 ANQGSEA. The CDR3 consists of 16 residues. With 6 bases clipped from V and 0 bases from J, the junction kept 6 bases outside the gene matches.

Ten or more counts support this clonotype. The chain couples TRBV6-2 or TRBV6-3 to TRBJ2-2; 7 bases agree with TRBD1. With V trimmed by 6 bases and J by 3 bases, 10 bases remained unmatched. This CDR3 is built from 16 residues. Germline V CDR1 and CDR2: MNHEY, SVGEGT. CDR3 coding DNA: TGTGCCAGCAGATTCGACAGGGTCGGTTACACCGGGGAGCTGTTTTTT. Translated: CASRFDRVGYTGELFF.

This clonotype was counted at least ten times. CDR3 residues: CSARDPHRGSGVYNEQFF. Here the CDR3 DNA reads TGCAGTGCTAGAGATCCCCATAGAGGTAGCGGGGTCTACAATGAGCAGTTCTTC. The rearrangement joins TRBV20-1 to TRBJ2-1; 8 bases map to TRBD2. Trimming at V came to 0 bases and at J to 3 bases, leaving 13 bases not matched to a gene. The length of the CDR3 is 18 residues. Germline values: CDR1 DFQATT, CDR2 SNEGSKA (reference sequence).

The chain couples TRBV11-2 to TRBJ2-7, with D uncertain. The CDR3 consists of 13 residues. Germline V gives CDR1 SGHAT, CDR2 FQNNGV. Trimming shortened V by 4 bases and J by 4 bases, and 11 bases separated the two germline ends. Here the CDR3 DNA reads TGTGCCAGCAGCTCGCGAAGAATATACGAGCAGTACTTC. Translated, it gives CASSSRRIYEQYF.

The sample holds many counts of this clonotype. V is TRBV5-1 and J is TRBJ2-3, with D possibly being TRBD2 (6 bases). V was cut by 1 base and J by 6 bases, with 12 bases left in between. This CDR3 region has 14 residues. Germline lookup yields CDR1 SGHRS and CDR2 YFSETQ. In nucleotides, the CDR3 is TGCGCCAGCAGCTTGCCGGGAGCTGAGGATACGCAGTATTTT. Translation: CASSLPGAEDTQYF.

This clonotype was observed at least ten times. Here the CDR3 reads CASSPPTSGSSTDTQYF. The CDR3 DNA follows: TGTGCCAGCAGTCCCCCGACTAGCGGGAGCAGCACAGATACGCAGTATTTT. This sequence joins TRBV12-3 or TRBV12-4 and TRBJ2-3; 12 positions match TRBD2. Trimming took 5 bases from V and 0 from J; bases not matched to a gene: 6. This CDR3 is 17 amino acids long.

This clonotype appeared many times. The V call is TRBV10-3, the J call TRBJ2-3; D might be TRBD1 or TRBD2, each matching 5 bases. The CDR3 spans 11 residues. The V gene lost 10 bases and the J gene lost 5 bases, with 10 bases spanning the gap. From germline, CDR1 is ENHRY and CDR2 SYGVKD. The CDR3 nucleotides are TGTGCCAGCCGGGACCGAGATACGCAGTATTTT. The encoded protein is CASRDRDTQYF.

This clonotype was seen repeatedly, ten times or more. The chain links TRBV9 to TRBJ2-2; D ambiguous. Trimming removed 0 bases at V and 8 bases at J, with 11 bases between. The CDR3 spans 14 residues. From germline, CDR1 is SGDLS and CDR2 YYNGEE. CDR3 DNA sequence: TGTGCCAGCAGCGTAGTCTACGATGGGGGGGAGCTGTTTTTT. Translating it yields CASSVVYDGGELFF. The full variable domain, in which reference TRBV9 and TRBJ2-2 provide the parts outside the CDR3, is DSGVTQTPKHLITATGQRVTLRCSPRSGDLSVYWYQQSLDQGLQFLIQYYNGEERAKGNILERFSAQQFPDLHSELNLSSLELGDSALYFCASSVVYDGGELFFGEGSRLTVL.

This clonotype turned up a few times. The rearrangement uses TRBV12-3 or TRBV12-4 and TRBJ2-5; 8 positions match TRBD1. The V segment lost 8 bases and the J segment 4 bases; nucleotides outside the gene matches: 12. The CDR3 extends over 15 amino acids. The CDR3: CASGKGDRGGETQYF. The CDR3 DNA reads TGTGCCAGCGGTAAGGGAGACAGGGGAGGAGAGACCCAGTACTTC.

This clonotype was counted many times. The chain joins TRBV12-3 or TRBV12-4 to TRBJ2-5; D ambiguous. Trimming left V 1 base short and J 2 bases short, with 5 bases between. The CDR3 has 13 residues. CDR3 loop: CASSLGFQETQYF. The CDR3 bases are TGTGCCAGCAGTTTAGGGTTTCAAGAGACCCAGTACTTC.

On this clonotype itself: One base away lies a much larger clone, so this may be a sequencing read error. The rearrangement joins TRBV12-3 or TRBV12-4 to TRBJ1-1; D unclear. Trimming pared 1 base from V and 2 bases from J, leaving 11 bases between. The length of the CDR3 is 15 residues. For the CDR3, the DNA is TGTGCCAGCAGTTTAGGTCGATATACTAACACTGAAGCTTTCTTT. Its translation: CASSLGRYTNTEAFF.

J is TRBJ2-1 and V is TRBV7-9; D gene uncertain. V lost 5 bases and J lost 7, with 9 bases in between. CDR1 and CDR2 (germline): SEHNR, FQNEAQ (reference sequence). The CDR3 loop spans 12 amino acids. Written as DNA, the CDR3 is TGTGCCAGCAGCCCCCTTCCTAATGAGCAGTTCTTC. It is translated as CASSPLPNEQFF. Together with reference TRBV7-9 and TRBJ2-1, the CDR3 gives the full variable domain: DTGVSQNPRHKITKRGQNVTFRCDPISEHNRLYWYRQTLGQGPEFLTYFQNEAQLEKSRLLSDRFSAERPKGSFSTLEIQRTEQGDSAMYLCASSPLPNEQFFGPGTRLTVL.

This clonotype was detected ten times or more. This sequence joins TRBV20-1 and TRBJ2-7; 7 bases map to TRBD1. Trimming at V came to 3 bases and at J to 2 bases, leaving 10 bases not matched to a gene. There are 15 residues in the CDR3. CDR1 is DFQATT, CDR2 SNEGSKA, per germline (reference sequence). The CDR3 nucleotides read TGCAGTGCTAGCGATGCGGACAGGCTACCCTACGAGCAGTACTTC. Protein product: CSASDADRLPYEQYF.

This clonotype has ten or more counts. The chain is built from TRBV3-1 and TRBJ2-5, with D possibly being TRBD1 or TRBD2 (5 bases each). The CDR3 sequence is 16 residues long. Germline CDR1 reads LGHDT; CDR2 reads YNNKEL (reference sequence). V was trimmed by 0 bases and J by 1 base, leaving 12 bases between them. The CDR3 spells CASSQDGREIQETQYF. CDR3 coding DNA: TGTGCCAGCAGCCAAGATGGCAGGGAGATCCAAGAGACCCAGTACTTC.